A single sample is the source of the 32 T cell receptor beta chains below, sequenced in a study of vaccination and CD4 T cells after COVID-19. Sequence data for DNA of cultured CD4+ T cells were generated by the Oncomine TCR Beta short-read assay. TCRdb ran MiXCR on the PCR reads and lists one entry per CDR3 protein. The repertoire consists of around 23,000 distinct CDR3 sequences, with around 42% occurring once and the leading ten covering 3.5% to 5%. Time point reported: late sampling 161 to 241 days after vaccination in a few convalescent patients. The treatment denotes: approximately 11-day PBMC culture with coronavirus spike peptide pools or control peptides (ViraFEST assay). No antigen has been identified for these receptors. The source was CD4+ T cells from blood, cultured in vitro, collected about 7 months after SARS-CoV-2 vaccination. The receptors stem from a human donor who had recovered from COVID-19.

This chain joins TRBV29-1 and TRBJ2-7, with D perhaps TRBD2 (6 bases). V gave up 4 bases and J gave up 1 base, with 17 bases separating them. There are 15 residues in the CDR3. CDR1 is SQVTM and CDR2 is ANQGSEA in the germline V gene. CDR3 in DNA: TGCAGCGTTGGTCGGGGGAGGCGCCCTTCCTACGAGCAGTACTTC. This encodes CSVGRGRRPSYEQYF.

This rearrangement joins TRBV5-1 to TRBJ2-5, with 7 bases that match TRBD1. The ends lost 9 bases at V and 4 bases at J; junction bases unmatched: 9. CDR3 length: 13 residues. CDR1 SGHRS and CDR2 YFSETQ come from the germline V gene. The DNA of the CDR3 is TGCGCCACCGGGGCCCAGGGGGTAGAGACCCAGTACTTC. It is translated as CATGAQGVETQYF.

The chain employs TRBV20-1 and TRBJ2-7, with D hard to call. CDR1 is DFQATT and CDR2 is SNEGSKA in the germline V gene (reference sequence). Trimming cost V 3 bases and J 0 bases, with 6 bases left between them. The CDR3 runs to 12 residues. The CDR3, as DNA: TGCAGTGCTAGCGGGTTCTCCTACGAGCAGTACTTC. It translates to CSASGFSYEQYF.

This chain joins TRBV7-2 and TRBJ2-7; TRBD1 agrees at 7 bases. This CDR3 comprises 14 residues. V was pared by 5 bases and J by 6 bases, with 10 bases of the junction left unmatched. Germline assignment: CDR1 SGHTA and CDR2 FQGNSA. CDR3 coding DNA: TGTGCCAGCAGCCCCGGGACAGACCTCCTCGAGCAGTACTTC. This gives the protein CASSPGTDLLEQYF. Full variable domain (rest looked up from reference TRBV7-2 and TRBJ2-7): GAGVSQSPSNKVTEKGKDVELRCDPISGHTALYWYRQSLGQGLEFLIYFQGNSAPDKSGLPSDRFSAERTGGSVSTLTIQRTQQEDSAVYLCASSPGTDLLEQYFGPGTRLTVT.

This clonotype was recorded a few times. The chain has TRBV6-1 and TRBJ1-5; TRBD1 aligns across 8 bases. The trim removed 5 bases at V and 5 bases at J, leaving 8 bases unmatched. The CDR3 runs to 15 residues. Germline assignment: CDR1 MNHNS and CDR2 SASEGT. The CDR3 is CASSRTGTGDQPQHF. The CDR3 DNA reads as TGTGCCAGCAGTCGAACCGGGACAGGTGATCAGCCCCAGCATTTT.

The CDR3 bases are TGTGCCAGCAGCCCGGGGACTAGCGGGTACCAAGAGACCCAGTACTTC. It yields the protein CASSPGTSGYQETQYF. V gene TRBV5-4 combines with J gene TRBJ2-5, with 12 bases aligning to TRBD2. Germline assignment: CDR1 SGHNT and CDR2 YYREEE (reference sequence). V was clipped by 4 bases and J by 0 bases; unmatched bases: 4. This CDR3 is built from 16 residues.

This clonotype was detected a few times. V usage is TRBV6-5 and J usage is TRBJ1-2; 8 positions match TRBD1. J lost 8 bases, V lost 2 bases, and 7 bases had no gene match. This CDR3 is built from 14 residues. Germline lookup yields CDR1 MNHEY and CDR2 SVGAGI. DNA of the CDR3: TGTGCCAGCAGTTACCCGGACAGGGTGGGGGGCTACACCTTC. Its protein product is CASSYPDRVGGYTF.

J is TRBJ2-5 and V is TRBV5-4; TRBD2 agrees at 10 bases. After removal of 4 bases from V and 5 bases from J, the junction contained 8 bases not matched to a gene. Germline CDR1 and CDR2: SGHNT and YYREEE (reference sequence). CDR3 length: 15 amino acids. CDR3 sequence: CASSEQAGGRETQYF. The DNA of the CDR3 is TGTGCCAGCAGCGAGCAAGCGGGAGGGCGGGAGACCCAGTACTTC.

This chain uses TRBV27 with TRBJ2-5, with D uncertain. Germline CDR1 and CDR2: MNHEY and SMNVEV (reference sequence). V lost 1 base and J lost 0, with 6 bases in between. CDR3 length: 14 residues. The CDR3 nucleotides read TGTGCCAGCAGTTTATGGTCGGACCAAGAGACCCAGTACTTC. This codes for CASSLWSDQETQYF.

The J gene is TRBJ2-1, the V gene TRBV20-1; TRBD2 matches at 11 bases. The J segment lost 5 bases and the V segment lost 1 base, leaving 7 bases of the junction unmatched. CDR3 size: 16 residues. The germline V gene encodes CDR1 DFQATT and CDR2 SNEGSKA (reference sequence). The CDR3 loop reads CSARVTSGARDNEQFF. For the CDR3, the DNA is TGCAGTGCTAGAGTGACTAGCGGGGCCCGCGACAATGAGCAGTTCTTC.

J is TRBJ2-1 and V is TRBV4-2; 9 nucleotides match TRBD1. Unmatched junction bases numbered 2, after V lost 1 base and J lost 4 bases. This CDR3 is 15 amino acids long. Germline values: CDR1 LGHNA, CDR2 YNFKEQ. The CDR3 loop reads CASSQVGQGYNEQFF. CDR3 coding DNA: TGTGCCAGCAGCCAAGTGGGACAGGGATACAATGAGCAGTTCTTC.

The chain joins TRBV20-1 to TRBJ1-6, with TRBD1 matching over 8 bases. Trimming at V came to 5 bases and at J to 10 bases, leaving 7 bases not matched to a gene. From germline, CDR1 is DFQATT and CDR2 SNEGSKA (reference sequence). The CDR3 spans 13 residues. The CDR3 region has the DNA TGCAGTGCTTCGGACAGGGCGGGGTCACCCCTCCACTTT. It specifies CSASDRAGSPLHF.

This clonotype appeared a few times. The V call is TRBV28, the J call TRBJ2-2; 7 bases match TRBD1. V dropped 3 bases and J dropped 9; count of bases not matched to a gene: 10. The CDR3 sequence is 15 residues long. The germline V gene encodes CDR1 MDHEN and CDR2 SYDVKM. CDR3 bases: TGTGCCAGCAGTTTGATAGGGGGCGCAGAAAGGGAGCTGTTTTTT. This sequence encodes CASSLIGGAERELFF.

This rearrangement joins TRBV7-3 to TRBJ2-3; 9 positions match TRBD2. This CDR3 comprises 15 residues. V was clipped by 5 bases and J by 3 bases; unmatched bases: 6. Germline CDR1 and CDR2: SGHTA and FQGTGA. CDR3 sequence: CASSLGSGRTDTQYF. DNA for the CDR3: TGTGCCAGCAGCCTAGGGAGCGGGAGGACAGATACGCAGTATTTT.

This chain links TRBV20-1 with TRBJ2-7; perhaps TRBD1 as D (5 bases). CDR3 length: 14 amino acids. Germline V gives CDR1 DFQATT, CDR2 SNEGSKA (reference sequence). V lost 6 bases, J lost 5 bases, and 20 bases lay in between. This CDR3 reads CSATKRQGVNEQYF. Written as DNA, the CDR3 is TGCAGTGCCACAAAACGGCAGGGCGTCAACGAGCAGTACTTC.

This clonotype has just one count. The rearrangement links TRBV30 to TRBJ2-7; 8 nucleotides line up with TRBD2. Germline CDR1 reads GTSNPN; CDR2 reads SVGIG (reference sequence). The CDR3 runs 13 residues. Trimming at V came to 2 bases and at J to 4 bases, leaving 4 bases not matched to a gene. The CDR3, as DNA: TGTGCCTGGAGTCGAGTAGCGGGGTACGAGCAGTACTTC. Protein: CAWSRVAGYEQYF.

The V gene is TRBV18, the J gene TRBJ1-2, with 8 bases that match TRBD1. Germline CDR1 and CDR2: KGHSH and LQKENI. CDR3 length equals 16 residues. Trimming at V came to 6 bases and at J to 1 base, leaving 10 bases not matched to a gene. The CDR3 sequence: CASSPGTGHNNYGYTF. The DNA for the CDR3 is TGTGCCAGCTCTCCCGGGACAGGACATAATAACTATGGCTACACCTTC.

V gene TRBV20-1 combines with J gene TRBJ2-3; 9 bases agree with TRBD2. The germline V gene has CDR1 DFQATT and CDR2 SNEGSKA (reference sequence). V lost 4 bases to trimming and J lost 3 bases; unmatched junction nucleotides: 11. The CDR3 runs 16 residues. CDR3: CSAISLIAGETDTQYF. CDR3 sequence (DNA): TGCAGTGCTATATCCCTAATAGCGGGAGAAACAGATACGCAGTATTTT.

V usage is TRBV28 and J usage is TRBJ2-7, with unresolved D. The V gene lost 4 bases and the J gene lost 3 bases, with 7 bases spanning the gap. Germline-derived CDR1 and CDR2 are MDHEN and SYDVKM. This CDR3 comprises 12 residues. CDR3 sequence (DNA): TGTGCCAGCAGTTATTTCAACTACGAGCAGTACTTC. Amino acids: CASSYFNYEQYF.

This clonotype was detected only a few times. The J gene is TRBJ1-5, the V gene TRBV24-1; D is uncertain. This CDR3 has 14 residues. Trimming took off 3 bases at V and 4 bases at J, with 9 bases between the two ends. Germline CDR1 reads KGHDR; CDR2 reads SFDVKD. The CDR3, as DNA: TGTGCCACCAGTGATGGAGTCATGAATCAGCCCCAGCATTTT. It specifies CATSDGVMNQPQHF.

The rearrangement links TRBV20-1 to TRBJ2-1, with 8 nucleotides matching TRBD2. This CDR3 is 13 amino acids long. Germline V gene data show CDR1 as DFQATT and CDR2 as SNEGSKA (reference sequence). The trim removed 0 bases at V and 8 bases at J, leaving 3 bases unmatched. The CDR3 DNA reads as TGCAGTGCTAGAGATAGCGGGATGGATGAGCAGTTCTTC. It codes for CSARDSGMDEQFF.

The CDR3 DNA is TGCAGTGCTAGTACTAACAATGAGCAGTTCTTC. Translating gives CSASTNNEQFF. V gene TRBV20-1 combines with J gene TRBJ2-1; no definite D call. The CDR3 totals 11 residues. Germline CDR1 DFQATT, CDR2 SNEGSKA (reference sequence). Between the trimmed V and J ends, which lost 3 bases and 5 bases, there was a span of 5 bases.

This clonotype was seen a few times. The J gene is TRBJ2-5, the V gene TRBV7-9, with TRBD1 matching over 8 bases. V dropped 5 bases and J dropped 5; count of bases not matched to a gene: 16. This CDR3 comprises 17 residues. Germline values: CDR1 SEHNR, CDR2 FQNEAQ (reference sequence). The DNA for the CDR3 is TGTGCCAGCAGCCTAGACCTTTCCAGGGGGCTTGGTGAGACCCAGTACTTC. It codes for CASSLDLSRGLGETQYF.

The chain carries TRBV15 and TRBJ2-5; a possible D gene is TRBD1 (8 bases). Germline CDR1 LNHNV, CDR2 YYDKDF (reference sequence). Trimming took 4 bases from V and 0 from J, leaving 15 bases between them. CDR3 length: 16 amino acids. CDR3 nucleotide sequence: TGTGCCACCAGCAACAGGGGGGGAAGCGACCAAGAGACCCAGTACTTC. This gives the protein CATSNRGGSDQETQYF.

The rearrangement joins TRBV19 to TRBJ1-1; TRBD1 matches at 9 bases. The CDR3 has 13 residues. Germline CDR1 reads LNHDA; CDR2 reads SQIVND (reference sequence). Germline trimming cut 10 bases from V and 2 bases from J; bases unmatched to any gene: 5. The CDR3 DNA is TGTGCCACCGAGGGACAGGGAAACACTGAAGCTTTCTTT. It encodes CATEGQGNTEAFF.

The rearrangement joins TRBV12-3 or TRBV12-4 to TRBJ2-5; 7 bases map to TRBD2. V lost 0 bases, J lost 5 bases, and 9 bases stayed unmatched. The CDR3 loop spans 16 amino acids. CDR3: CASSLASGGLGETQYF. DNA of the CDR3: TGTGCCAGCAGTTTAGCGTCGGGAGGACTAGGGGAGACCCAGTACTTC.

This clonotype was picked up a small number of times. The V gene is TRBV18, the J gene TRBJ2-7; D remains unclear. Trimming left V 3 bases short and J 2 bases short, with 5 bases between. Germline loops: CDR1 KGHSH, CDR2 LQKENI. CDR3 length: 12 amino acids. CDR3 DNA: TGTGCCAGCTCACCCCACACCTACGAGCAGTACTTC. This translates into CASSPHTYEQYF.

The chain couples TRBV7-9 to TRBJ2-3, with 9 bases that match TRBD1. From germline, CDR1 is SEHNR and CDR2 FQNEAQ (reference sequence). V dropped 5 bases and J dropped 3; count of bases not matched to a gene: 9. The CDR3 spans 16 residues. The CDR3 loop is CASSGHGTGYTDTQYF. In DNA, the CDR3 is TGTGCCAGCAGCGGCCACGGGACAGGGTATACAGATACGCAGTATTTT. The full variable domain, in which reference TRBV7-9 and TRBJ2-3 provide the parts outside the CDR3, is DTGVSQNPRHKITKRGQNVTFRCDPISEHNRLYWYRQTLGQGPEFLTYFQNEAQLEKSRLLSDRFSAERPKGSFSTLEIQRTEQGDSAMYLCASSGHGTGYTDTQYFGPGTRLTVL.

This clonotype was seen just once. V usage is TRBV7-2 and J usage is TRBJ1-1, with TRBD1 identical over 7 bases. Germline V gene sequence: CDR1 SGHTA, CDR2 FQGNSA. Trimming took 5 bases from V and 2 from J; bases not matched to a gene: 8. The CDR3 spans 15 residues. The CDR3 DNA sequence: TGTGCCAGCAGCCAAACCCGGGACAGAAACACTGAAGCTTTCTTT. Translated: CASSQTRDRNTEAFF.

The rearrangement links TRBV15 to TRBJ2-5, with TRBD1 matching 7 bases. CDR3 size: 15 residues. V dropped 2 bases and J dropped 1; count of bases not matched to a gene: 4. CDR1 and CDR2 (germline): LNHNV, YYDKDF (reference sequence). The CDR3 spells CATSRKTGAQETQYF. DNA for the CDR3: TGTGCCACCAGCAGAAAAACAGGGGCCCAAGAGACCCAGTACTTC.

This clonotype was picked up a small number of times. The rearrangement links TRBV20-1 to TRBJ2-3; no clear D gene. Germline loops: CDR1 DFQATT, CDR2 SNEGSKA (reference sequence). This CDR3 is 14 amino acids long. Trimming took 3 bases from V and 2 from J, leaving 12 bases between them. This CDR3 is CSASGPPTTDTQYF. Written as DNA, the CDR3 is TGCAGTGCTAGTGGCCCCCCAACCACAGATACGCAGTATTTT.

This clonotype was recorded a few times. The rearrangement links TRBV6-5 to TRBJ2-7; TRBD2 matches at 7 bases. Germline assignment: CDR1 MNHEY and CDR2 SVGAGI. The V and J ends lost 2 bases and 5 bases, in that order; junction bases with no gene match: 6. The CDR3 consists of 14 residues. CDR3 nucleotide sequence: TGTGCCAGCAGTTACGGGGGGGGAGTCGACGAGCAGTACTTC. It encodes CASSYGGGVDEQYF.